A selection of T cell receptor beta chains follows, all from one sample in a study of control samples from healthy donors and cancer patients. Clones were sequenced by immunoSEQ multiplex PCR, and TCRdb holds only the in-frame ones, with some missing. The sample carries tens of thousands of clones, around four fifths recorded once. Sequencing input: blood. The receptors were sampled from a young man in good health. Both conserved end residues are part of each CDR3. Fields, in order: J gene, V gene, CDR3 protein.

J: TRBJ2-2; V: TRBV11-2; CDR3: CASSFRGLNGELFF
J: TRBJ1-4; V: TRBV30; CDR3: CAWSPLGVTEKLFF
J: TRBJ1-5; V: TRBV28; CDR3: CASSRPPQHF
J: TRBJ2-1; V: TRBV4-1; CDR3: CASSQERAGSYNEQFF
J: TRBJ1-6; V: TRBV7-3; CDR3: CASSSGLNSPLHF
J: TRBJ1-2; V: TRBV11-2; CDR3: CASSLGRVVQIAGYGYTF
J: TRBJ2-7; V: TRBV5-6; CDR3: CVSSLAIGSYEQYF
J: TRBJ2-2; V: TRBV9; CDR3: CASSVPSGLGHDPNTGELFF
J: TRBJ2-3; V: TRBV5-3; CDR3: CARSLEGRGDTQYF
J: TRBJ2-5; V: TRBV5-6; CDR3: CASSSRPGMRETQYF
J: TRBJ2-3; V: TRBV7-9; CDR3: CASSPRSAHLDTQYF
J: TRBJ2-7; V: TRBV28; CDR3: CASRDSLYEQYF
J: TRBJ1-1; V: TRBV20-1; CDR3: CSAPWETEAFF
J: TRBJ1-1; V: TRBV25-1; CDR3: CASAGTQNTEAFF
J: TRBJ2-3; V: TRBV11-2; CDR3: CASSLSGQGPDTQYF
J: TRBJ1-2; V: TRBV3-1/TRBV3-2; CDR3: CASSQRQGGLYGYTF
J: TRBJ1-1; V: TRBV27; CDR3: CASSLSWNTEAFF
J: TRBJ1-6; V: TRBV19; CDR3: CASSISENSPLHF
J: TRBJ1-1; V: TRBV12-3/TRBV12-4; CDR3: CASSPRGLTEAFF
J: TRBJ1-5; V: TRBV7-2; CDR3: CASSLVSYQPQHF
J: TRBJ1-4; V: TRBV20-1; CDR3: CSGLWGEKLFF
J: TRBJ1-1; V: TRBV5-1; CDR3: CASSLGVRGGRRNTEAFF
J: TRBJ1-1; V: TRBV7-3; CDR3: CASSLGQGTEAFF
J: TRBJ1-2; V: TRBV30; CDR3: CALRTGHNYGYTF